The subject of this entry is one T cell receptor (beta chain). The data originate from a study of T cell responses to AZD1222 COVID-19 vaccine. Germline lookup yields CDR1 MDHEN and CDR2 SYDVKM. J gave up 5 bases and V 7 bases, and 10 bases lay outside the gene matches. The CDR3 consists of 14 residues. Libraries were prepared by immunoSEQ multiplex PCR; TCRdb keeps only in-frame clonotypes and omits some of them. The sample lists 100,000 to 150,000 clones, approximately 93% occurring once. This TCR came from an adult in good health. This specimen was peripheral blood, taken on day 0 of AZD1222 vaccination. The chain couples TRBV28 to TRBJ1-1; 7 nucleotides agree with TRBD1. The CDR3 sequence: CASTLRGPGTEAFF. For the CDR3, the DNA is TGTGCCAGCACTCTAAGGGGGCCAGGGACTGAAGCTTTCTTT.